This T cell receptor beta chain was found in a study of T cell responses to AZD1222 COVID-19 vaccine. Sequenced by immunoSEQ multiplex PCR; TCRdb stores in-frame clones only, minus some. Of about 120,000 clones listed, 92% are singletons. CDR3 length equals 14 residues. Germline loops: CDR1 SGHDT, CDR2 YYEEEE. V was pared by 0 bases and J by 7 bases, with 13 bases between. Sequences were derived from peripheral blood, sampled on day 0 of AZD1222 vaccination. The receptor's source is an adult in good health. V and J are TRBV5-6 and TRBJ2-5, with TRBD1 as a possible D gene (6 bases). The chain's CDR3 is CASSLAQGGGTQYF. In DNA, the CDR3 is TGTGCCAGCAGCTTGGCACAGGGCGGTGGGACCCAGTACTTC.